This T cell receptor beta chain was retrieved from a study of T cell repertoires in cytomegalovirus infection. Looking at the study overall: As its CMV epitopes, the study selected recently identified HLA-C-restricted and well-studied HLA-B-restricted targets.

From the reads, TCRdb called clonotypes with MiXCR, one entry per CDR3 protein. The sample includes 80,000 or so distinct CDR3 sequences, roughly 40% seen only once; the top ten take approximately 93%. This clonotype was recorded a few times. Its target is unknown. The study's findings and limits: HLA-C-restricted CMV-specific TCR beta clonotypes were dominant in the ex vivo response.

This CDR3 has 15 residues. J gave up 2 bases and V 5 bases, and 7 bases lay outside the gene matches. Germline V gene sequence: CDR1 SGHVS, CDR2 FNYEAQ. V gene TRBV7-6 combines with J gene TRBJ2-7; 9 nucleotides agree with TRBD2. The sequences come from CD8+ T cells from cultured PBMCs, collected from culture after CMV antigen stimulation. This clonotype originated in a human donor in good health (CMV status not recorded). Some clones in this sample may be carry-over from other donors' samples. CDR3 DNA: TGTGCCAGCAGCCGGTTGACTAGCGGAACCTACGAGCAGTACTTC. Its translation is CASSRLTSGTYEQYF.